This is a list of T cell receptor beta chains from one sample in a study of OX40 agonist ivuxolimab in advanced cancers. Clones were sequenced by immunoSEQ multiplex PCR, and TCRdb holds only the in-frame ones, with some missing. The table lists tens of thousands of clones, about 90% of them singletons. Source: CD4+ or CD8+ T cells sorted from blood, taken in a trial of the OX40 agonist ivuxolimab. These receptors were taken from an adult with an advanced solid tumor such as melanoma, head and neck, liver or kidney cancer. Each CDR3 is given with its conserved first and last residue. A D gene is named only where the DNA matches it firmly. Clone size, where shown, is once, few, many, or a class for clones that have expanded.

TGTGCCAGCAGTTACTCGGCGGCAGGTATTTCCTACGAGCAGTACTTC,CASSYSAAGISYEQYF,TRBV6-6,once,TRBJ2-7,-
TGCGCCAGCAGCTTGGGGGGATTTCCTCTTGGGGTCAATGAGCAGTTCTTC,CASSLGGFPLGVNEQFF,TRBV5-1,-,TRBJ2-1,-
TGTGCCACCAGCCCCGACTCTGACAGGGGGCTGGGCTACACCTTC,CATSPDSDRGLGYTF,TRBV15,-,TRBJ1-2,TRBD1
TGTGCCAGTACCCCATCCACCGGGGAGCTGTTTTTT,CASTPSTGELFF,TRBV19,once,TRBJ2-2,-
TGTGCCAGTAGTATTGAGGGAAGGTGGACCGGGGAGCTGTTTTTT,CASSIEGRWTGELFF,TRBV19,-,TRBJ2-2,-
TGTGCCAGCAGCTTGGGAGGGGGGAGCGAGCAGTACTTC,CASSLGGGSEQYF,TRBV13,-,TRBJ2-7,-
TGCAGCGTCGCAAGTCAGGACAGGGTAACCCGAGACGAGCAGTACTTC,CSVASQDRVTRDEQYF,TRBV29-1,once,TRBJ2-7,TRBD1
TGTGCCAGCAAACCGGGAGTTTACTACGAGCAGTACTTC,CASKPGVYYEQYF,TRBV2,-,TRBJ2-7,-
TGTGCCAGCAGTTTAGGGACTAGCGGCCACGAGCAGTACTTC,CASSLGTSGHEQYF,TRBV27,-,TRBJ2-7,TRBD2
TGTGCCAGCAGTTCCGGGTCCGAGCAGTACTTC,CASSSGSEQYF,TRBV28,-,TRBJ2-7,-
TGTGCCAGCAGCTTATGGGACGCGAACACCGGGGAGCTGTTTTTT,CASSLWDANTGELFF,TRBV5-6,-,TRBJ2-2,-
TGTGCCAGCAGCTCGGCGGGAGGGCCGTTAGAGACCCAGTACTTC,CASSSAGGPLETQYF,TRBV13,-,TRBJ2-5,TRBD2
TGTGCCAGCAGCTTGTTCTCCGGCTCTGGAAACACCATATATTTT,CASSLFSGSGNTIYF,TRBV5-6,-,TRBJ1-3,-
TGTGCCAGCAGCGTCTCTACGGGCGGGGAGCTGTTTTTT,CASSVSTGGELFF,TRBV9,-,TRBJ2-2,-
TGTGCCAGCTCACCTCCCGGACCCGGTCATGAGCAGTTCTTC,CASSPPGPGHEQFF,TRBV18,-,TRBJ2-1,-
TGTGCCAGCAGCTTGGATAGAGCCATAAATACGCAGTATTTT,CASSLDRAINTQYF,TRBV5-6,-,TRBJ2-3,-
TGCGCCAGCAGCTCGACAGGTGCTCGGGAGGATGGCTACACCTTC,CASSSTGAREDGYTF,TRBV5-1,-,TRBJ1-2,-
TGTGCCAGCAGGGGGACTAGCGGGAGCTACGAGCAGTACTTC,CASRGTSGSYEQYF,TRBV27,-,TRBJ2-7,TRBD2
TGTGCCAGCACCCTTTTTGGTCAGGAGGACGGGGAGCTGTTTTTT,CASTLFGQEDGELFF,TRBV28,-,TRBJ2-2,-
TGTGCCAGCAGCTTGCGGTCCTTAGGCAGCGAGCAGTACTTC,CASSLRSLGSEQYF,TRBV5-4,-,TRBJ2-7,-
TGTGCCAGCAGTTTAATAGCAAACACCGGGGAGCTGTTTTTT,CASSLIANTGELFF,TRBV27,-,TRBJ2-2,-
TGTGCCAGCAGTCAAGGTTGGTCGACCACAGATACGCAGTATTTT,CASSQGWSTTDTQYF,TRBV11-3,-,TRBJ2-3,-
TGTGCCAGCAGCCCTCCGGGGCAGGGTATCACCGGGGAGCTGTTTTTT,CASSPPGQGITGELFF,TRBV11-3,-,TRBJ2-2,-
TGTGCCAGCAGCCTATGGACAGGGTTGTACAATGAGCAGTTCTTC,CASSLWTGLYNEQFF,TRBV28,once,TRBJ2-1,TRBD1
TGTGCCAGTAGTATGGTGGACAGGCTCTACGAGCAGTACTTC,CASSMVDRLYEQYF,TRBV19,-,TRBJ2-7,TRBD1
TGTGCCAGTAGTATTGGTCTCGAGCAGTACTTC,CASSIGLEQYF,TRBV19,-,TRBJ2-7,-
TGCGCCAGCAGGGAGGAGGGCAGACCCACAGATACGCAGTATTTT,CASREEGRPTDTQYF,TRBV4-1,-,TRBJ2-3,-
TGTGCCAGCTCACCAGCGCAGGACAGGACTGAAGCTTTCTTT,CASSPAQDRTEAFF,TRBV18,-,TRBJ1-1,TRBD1
TGTGCCAGTATCCCCTCTGGTCGAAGCACAGATACGCAGTATTTT,CASIPSGRSTDTQYF,TRBV19,-,TRBJ2-3,-
TGTGCCAGCAGCCCTTCGACTGGGGAGCTGTTTTTT,CASSPSTGELFF,TRBV9,-,TRBJ2-2,-
TGTGCCAGCAGCTTAGCGCCCCGGTCATCTGGGGCCAACGTCCTGACTTTC,CASSLAPRSSGANVLTF,TRBV7-8,-,TRBJ2-6,-
TGTGCCAGCAGTTACTCGACAGGGGTCGAAGCTTTCTTT,CASSYSTGVEAFF,TRBV6-5,-,TRBJ1-1,TRBD1
TGTGCCAGCGGGCCTACCCCTGCCTACAATGAGCAGTTCTTC,CASGPTPAYNEQFF,TRBV6-5,-,TRBJ2-1,-
TGTGCCAGCAGTTTAATGGCAGGGGGAATAATTGAAGCTTTCTTT,CASSLMAGGIIEAFF,TRBV27,-,TRBJ1-1,TRBD1
TGTGCCATCGGGACATCGAACACCGGGGAGCTGTTTTTT,CAIGTSNTGELFF,TRBV10-3,once,TRBJ2-2,-
TGTGCCAGCAGTTTAGTATTCAGGCAGGGGGCGAAGTTCAATTCACCCCTCCACTTT,CASSLVFRQGAKFNSPLHF,TRBV27,-,TRBJ1-6,TRBD1
TGTGCCAGCAGCTTAAGGGGGATCACGAACACCGGGGAGCTGTTTTTT,CASSLRGITNTGELFF,TRBV13,-,TRBJ2-2,-
TGTGCCAGCAGCGTAGAGGGGGACTCTCTCACCTACGAGCAGTACTTC,CASSVEGDSLTYEQYF,TRBV9,-,TRBJ2-7,-
TGTGCCAGCAGTTCCCCCGCGGAGCCCCAGCATTTT,CASSSPAEPQHF,TRBV28,medium-sized,TRBJ1-5,-
TGTGCCAGCAGCGTAGGGGACACCTACGAGCAGTACTTC,CASSVGDTYEQYF,TRBV9,-,TRBJ2-7,-
TGTGCCAGCAGCCTCAGCTATCGTAATGAGCAGTTCTTC,CASSLSYRNEQFF,TRBV28,-,TRBJ2-1,-
TGTGCCAGCAGCGTCGGTAGCGGGGGCAATGAGCAGTTCTTC,CASSVGSGGNEQFF,TRBV9,-,TRBJ2-1,TRBD2
TGTGCCAGCAGCGTAGATGGAAAGGGAGCAGATACGCAGTATTTT,CASSVDGKGADTQYF,TRBV9,once,TRBJ2-3,-
TGTGCCAGCAGTGAAGCCGCGGAGGGGCAGGTTTATTCTGGGGCCAACGTCCTGACTTTC,CASSEAAEGQVYSGANVLTF,TRBV6-1,-,TRBJ2-6,-
TGCGCCAGCGGAGATCTGGGGAGCAATCAGCCCCAGCATTTT,CASGDLGSNQPQHF,TRBV10-2,-,TRBJ1-5,-
TGCGCCAGCAGCTTTGGTCAAGGGGCTTTACATGAAAAACTGTTTTTT,CASSFGQGALHEKLFF,TRBV5-1,-,TRBJ1-4,-
TGTGCCAGCAGGACTAGCGGGAGGGGTGAGCAGTTCTTC,CASRTSGRGEQFF,TRBV2,-,TRBJ2-1,TRBD2
TGTGCCAGCAGTTTTCCTTCGGGTACGCTGTCTGGGGCCAACGTCCTGACTTTC,CASSFPSGTLSGANVLTF,TRBV28,-,TRBJ2-6,-
TGTGCCAGCAGCGTAGAATATGAGCAGTTCTTC,CASSVEYEQFF,TRBV9,-,TRBJ2-1,-
TGTGCCAGCAGTGAAGCTAGCGGGGGCTCCTACGAGCAGTACTTC,CASSEASGGSYEQYF,TRBV6-1,large,TRBJ2-7,TRBD2
TGTGCCAGCAGTTTGTTGGCGGAGGCCGAAAAACTGTTTTTT,CASSLLAEAEKLFF,TRBV27,-,TRBJ1-4,-
TGTGCCAGCAGCTTGAGTTACACAGATACGCAGTATTTT,CASSLSYTDTQYF,TRBV7-9,-,TRBJ2-3,-
TGTGCCAGCAGTCCCGGGACTAGCGGGAGAAACATTCAGTACTTC,CASSPGTSGRNIQYF,TRBV27,-,TRBJ2-4,TRBD2